The 15 T cell receptor beta chains listed next were all sequenced from one sample in a study of cytomegalovirus exposure and HLA in healthy donors. The table came from immunoSEQ multiplex PCR; TCRdb's copy has only in-frame clones and leaves some out. The table lists roughly 120,000 clones, 85% to 90% of them singletons. The sequencing sample was made of PBMCs. Receptors were obtained from a man aged 30 to 39 in good health and CMV-seronegative.

CDR3 bases: TGTGCCAGCAGCTTAGGCGGACTAGCGGGGGTCCAAGAGACCCAGTACTTC. Translated, it gives CASSLGGLAGVQETQYF. The V and J genes are TRBV7-9 and TRBJ2-5; the match to TRBD2 covers 13 bases. Looked up from germline, CDR1 is SEHNR and CDR2 is FQNEAQ (reference sequence). The length of the CDR3 is 17 residues. The V segment lost 1 base and the J segment 1 base; nucleotides outside the gene matches: 3.

The rearrangement uses TRBV5-4 and TRBJ2-5; TRBD2 agrees at 9 bases. Germline loops: CDR1 SGHNT, CDR2 YYREEE (reference sequence). The CDR3 totals 16 residues. With V trimmed by 4 bases and J by 1 base, 8 bases remained unmatched. CDR3 residues: CASSRGLAGIQETQYF. The CDR3 DNA is TGTGCCAGCAGCCGAGGGCTAGCGGGGATCCAAGAGACCCAGTACTTC.

The chain recombines TRBV7-2 with TRBJ2-5, with a weak D call TRBD1 (6 bases). The CDR3 has 14 residues. Trimming removed 0 bases from V and 2 bases from J, with 7 bases in between. Germline V lookup: CDR1 SGHTA, CDR2 FQGNSA. The CDR3: CASSLAGQQETQYF. The CDR3 DNA sequence: TGTGCCAGCAGCTTAGCAGGACAGCAAGAGACCCAGTACTTC.

This rearrangement joins TRBV5-1 to TRBJ2-5, with 9 positions matching TRBD1. The CDR3 has 16 amino acids. Germline values: CDR1 SGHRS, CDR2 YFSETQ. The ends lost 4 bases at V and 5 bases at J; junction bases unmatched: 12. CDR3 amino acids: CASSPWAGTGRETQYF. The CDR3 nucleotides read TGCGCCAGCAGCCCGTGGGCAGGGACAGGGCGGGAGACCCAGTACTTC.

This rearrangement joins TRBV7-9 to TRBJ2-3; D ambiguous. The germline CDR1 and CDR2 sequences are SEHNR and FQNEAQ (reference sequence). The V gene lost 3 bases and the J gene lost 6 bases, with 7 bases spanning the gap. The CDR3 has 12 residues. CDR3: CASSLIDDTQYF. The CDR3 DNA reads TGTGCCAGCAGCTTGATAGATGATACGCAGTATTTT.

The chain is built from TRBV11-3 and TRBJ2-1, with D possibly TRBD2 on 6 matching bases. The CDR3 contains 14 residues. The V end was cut by 4 bases, the J end by 7 bases, with 14 bases between. Germline V gives CDR1 SGHNT, CDR2 YENEEA. CDR3 protein: CASSSAAGGNEQFF. The CDR3 bases are TGTGCCAGCAGCTCCGCAGCGGGTGGGAATGAGCAGTTCTTC.

This rearrangement joins TRBV10-2 to TRBJ1-5; 7 bases match TRBD1. The V gene's germline CDR1 is WSHSY and CDR2 SAAADI. The CDR3 totals 16 residues. J was trimmed by 1 base and V by 6 bases; bases with no gene match: 9. CDR3 sequence (DNA): TGCGCCAGCAGCAGGGGGGTTCCCGGCAGCAATCAGCCCCAGCATTTT. Its protein product is CASSRGVPGSNQPQHF.

V usage is TRBV7-9 and J usage is TRBJ2-2; D unresolved. The CDR3 is 12 amino acids. The V end was cut by 1 base, the J end by 6 bases, with 3 bases between. Germline loops: CDR1 SEHNR, CDR2 FQNEAQ (reference sequence). For the CDR3, the DNA is TGTGCCAGCAGCTTAGGGCCCGGGGAGCTGTTTTTT. Residues: CASSLGPGELFF.

The chain recombines TRBV6-4 with TRBJ2-6; D gene ambiguous. CDR1 is MRHNA, CDR2 SNTAGT, per germline. Trimming left V 6 bases short and J 0 bases short, with 18 bases between. The CDR3 is made up of 18 amino acids. The chain's CDR3 is CASSPESHLSSGANVLTF. CDR3 sequence (DNA): TGTGCCAGCAGCCCTGAGTCCCATTTGAGCTCTGGGGCCAACGTCCTGACTTTC.

The V call is TRBV6-1, the J call TRBJ2-5; D possibly corresponds to TRBD1 (5 bases). Looked up from germline, CDR1 is MNHNS and CDR2 is SASEGT. The CDR3 sequence is 14 residues long. Between the trimmed V and J ends, which lost 5 bases and 5 bases, there was a span of 15 bases. This CDR3 is CASSPSTVRETQYF. In DNA, the CDR3 is TGTGCCAGCAGTCCCTCGACAGTACGGGAGACCCAGTACTTC.

The chain has TRBV18 and TRBJ1-5; D not resolved. Germline CDR1 and CDR2: KGHSH and LQKENI. The CDR3 length is 14 residues. Trimming took 5 bases from V and 0 from J, leaving 8 bases between them. CDR3 nucleotide sequence: TGTGCCAGCTCAGAGGTATATAGCAATCAGCCCCAGCATTTT. It translates to CASSEVYSNQPQHF.

The chain links TRBV5-4 to TRBJ2-5, with D maybe TRBD1 (6 bases). CDR1 and CDR2 (germline): SGHNT, YYREEE (reference sequence). V was clipped by 0 bases and J by 4 bases, with 10 bases between them. The CDR3 totals 14 residues. The CDR3 DNA reads as TGTGCCAGCAGCTTGGTAACAGGGTTAGAGACCCAGTACTTC. This translates into CASSLVTGLETQYF.

This clone appeared a single time. The V and J genes are TRBV7-8 and TRBJ1-5; D possibly corresponds to TRBD1 (5 bases). The CDR3 contains 15 residues. CDR1 is SGHVS and CDR2 is FQNEAQ in the germline V gene. V gave up 5 bases and J gave up 2 bases, with 13 bases separating them. The CDR3 spells CASSPRQGRNQPQHF. The CDR3 DNA reads as TGTGCCAGCAGCCCCCGGCAGGGTCGCAATCAGCCCCAGCATTTT.

V usage is TRBV6-1 and J usage is TRBJ1-4; 8 bases align to TRBD1. The CDR3 is made up of 15 amino acids. Germline CDR1 reads MNHNS; CDR2 reads SASEGT. V shed 7 bases and J 7 bases; nucleotides not matched to a gene: 11. The CDR3 DNA sequence: TGTGCCAGCATTCGCAACCAGGGGGCGGGTGAAAAACTGTTTTTT. Protein product: CASIRNQGAGEKLFF.

This clone was detected a few times. CDR3 protein: CASSQVFGTGELFF. In DNA, the CDR3 is TGCGCCAGCAGCCAAGTCTTCGGGACCGGGGAGCTGTTTTTT. J is TRBJ2-2 and V is TRBV4-1; D remains ambiguous. The CDR3 is 14 amino acids. Per germline, CDR1 MGHRA and CDR2 YSYEKL. Trimming stripped 1 base from V and 5 bases from J, with 8 bases between.